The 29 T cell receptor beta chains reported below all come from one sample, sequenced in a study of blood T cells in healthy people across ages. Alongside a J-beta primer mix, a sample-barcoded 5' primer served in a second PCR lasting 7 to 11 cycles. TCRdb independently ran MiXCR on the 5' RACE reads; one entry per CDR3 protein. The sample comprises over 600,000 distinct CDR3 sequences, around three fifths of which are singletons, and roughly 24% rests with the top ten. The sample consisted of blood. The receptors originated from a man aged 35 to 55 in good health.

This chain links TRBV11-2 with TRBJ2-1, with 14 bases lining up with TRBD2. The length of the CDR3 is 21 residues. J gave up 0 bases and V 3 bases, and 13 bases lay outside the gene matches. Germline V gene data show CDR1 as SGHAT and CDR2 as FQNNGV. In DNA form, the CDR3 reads TGTGCCAGCAGCTTCCCAACCGGGACTAGCGGGGGACCTAGCTCCTACAATGAGCAGTTCTTC. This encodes CASSFPTGTSGGPSSYNEQFF. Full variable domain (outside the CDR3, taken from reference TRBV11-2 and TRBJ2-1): EAGVAQSPRYKIIEKRQSVAFWCNPISGHATLYWYQQILGQGPKLLIQFQNNGVVDDSQLPKDRFSAERLKGVDSTLKIQPAKLEDSAVYLCASSFPTGTSGGPSSYNEQFFGPGTRLTVL.

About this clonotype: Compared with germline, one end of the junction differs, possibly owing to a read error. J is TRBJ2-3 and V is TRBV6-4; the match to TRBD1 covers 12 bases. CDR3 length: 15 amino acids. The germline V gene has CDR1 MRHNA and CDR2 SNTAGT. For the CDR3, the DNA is TGTGCAAGCAGTGACGGGACAGGGGGCGCAGATACGCAGTATTTT. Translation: CASSDGTGGADTQYF.

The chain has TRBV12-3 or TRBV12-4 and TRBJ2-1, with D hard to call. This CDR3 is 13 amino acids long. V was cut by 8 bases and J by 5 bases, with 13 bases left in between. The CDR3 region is CASSGIRDNEQFF. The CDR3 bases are TGTGCCAGCTCGGGTATAAGGGACAATGAGCAGTTCTTC.

The chain's CDR3 is CSARQTYEQYF. DNA of the CDR3: TGCAGCGCCCGACAGACCTACGAGCAGTACTTC. The V call is TRBV29-1, the J call TRBJ2-7; possible D gene TRBD1, 5 bases. Germline CDR1 reads SQVTM; CDR2 reads ANQGSEA. V shed 7 bases and J shed 2 bases, with 9 bases lying between them. The CDR3 covers 11 residues.

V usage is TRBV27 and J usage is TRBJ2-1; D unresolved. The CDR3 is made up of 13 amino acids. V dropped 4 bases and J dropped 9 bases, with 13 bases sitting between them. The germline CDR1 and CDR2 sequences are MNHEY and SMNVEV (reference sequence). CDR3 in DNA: TGTGCCAGCAGTTGGGCTTCTGGTCGTGAGCAGTTCTTC. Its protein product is CASSWASGREQFF.

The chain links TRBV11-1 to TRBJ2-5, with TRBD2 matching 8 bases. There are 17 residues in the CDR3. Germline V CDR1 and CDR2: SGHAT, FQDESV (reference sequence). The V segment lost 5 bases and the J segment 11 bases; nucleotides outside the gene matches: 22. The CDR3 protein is CASSLHPTSGSGGEQYF. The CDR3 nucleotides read TGTGCCAGCAGCCTGCACCCTACCAGCGGGAGCGGGGGTGAGCAGTACTTC.

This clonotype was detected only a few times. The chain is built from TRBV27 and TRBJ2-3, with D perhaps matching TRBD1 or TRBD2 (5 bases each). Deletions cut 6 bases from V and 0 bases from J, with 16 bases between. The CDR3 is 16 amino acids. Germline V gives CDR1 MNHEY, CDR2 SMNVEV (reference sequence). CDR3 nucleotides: TGTGCCAGCAGCCCCTCCCTCGGGGACAGCACAGATACGCAGTATTTT. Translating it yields CASSPSLGDSTDTQYF.

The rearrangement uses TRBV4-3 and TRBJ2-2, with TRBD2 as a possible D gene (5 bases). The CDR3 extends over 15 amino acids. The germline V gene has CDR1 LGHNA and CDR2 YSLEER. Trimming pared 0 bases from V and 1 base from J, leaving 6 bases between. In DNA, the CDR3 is TGCGCCAGCAGCCAAGATCGGGGGAACACCGGGGAGCTGTTTTTT. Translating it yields CASSQDRGNTGELFF.

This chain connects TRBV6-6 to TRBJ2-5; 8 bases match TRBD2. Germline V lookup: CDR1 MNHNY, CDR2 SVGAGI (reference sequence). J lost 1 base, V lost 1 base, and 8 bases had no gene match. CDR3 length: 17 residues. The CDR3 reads CASSYWTRSGSQETQYF. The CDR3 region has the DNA TGTGCCAGCAGTTACTGGACTCGCAGCGGGAGCCAAGAGACCCAGTACTTC.

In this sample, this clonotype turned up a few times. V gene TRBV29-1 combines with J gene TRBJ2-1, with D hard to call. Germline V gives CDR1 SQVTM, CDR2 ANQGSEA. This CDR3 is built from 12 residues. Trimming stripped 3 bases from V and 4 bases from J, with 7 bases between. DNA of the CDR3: TGCAGCGTTGACTTTGGTTACAATGAGCAGTTCTTC. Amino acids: CSVDFGYNEQFF.

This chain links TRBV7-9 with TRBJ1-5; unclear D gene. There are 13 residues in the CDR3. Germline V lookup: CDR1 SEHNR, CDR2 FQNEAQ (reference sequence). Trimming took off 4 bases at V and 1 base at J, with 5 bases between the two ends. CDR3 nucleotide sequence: TGTGCCAGCAGCTGTATGAGCAATCAGCCCCAGCATTTT. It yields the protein CASSCMSNQPQHF.

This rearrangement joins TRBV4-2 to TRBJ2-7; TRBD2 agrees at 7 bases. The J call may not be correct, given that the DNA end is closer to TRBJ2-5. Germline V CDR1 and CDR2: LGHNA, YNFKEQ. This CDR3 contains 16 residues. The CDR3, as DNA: TGTGCCAGCAGCCAGGCAAGGGGAGCGGGGCAAGAGACCCAGTACTTC. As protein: CASSQARGAGQETQYF.

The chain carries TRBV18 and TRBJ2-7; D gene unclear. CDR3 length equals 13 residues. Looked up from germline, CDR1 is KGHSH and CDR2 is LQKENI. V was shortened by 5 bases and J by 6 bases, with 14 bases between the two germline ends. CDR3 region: CASSGSMGGEQYF. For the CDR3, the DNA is TGTGCCAGCTCAGGGTCGATGGGTGGCGAGCAGTACTTC.

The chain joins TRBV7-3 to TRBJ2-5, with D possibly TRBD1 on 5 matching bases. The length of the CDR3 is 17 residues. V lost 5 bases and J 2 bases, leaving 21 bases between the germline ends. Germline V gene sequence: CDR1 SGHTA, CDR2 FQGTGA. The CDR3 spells CASSPFVAGPSQETQYF. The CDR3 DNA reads TGTGCCAGCAGCCCCTTTGTGGCAGGGCCTTCACAAGAGACCCAGTACTTC. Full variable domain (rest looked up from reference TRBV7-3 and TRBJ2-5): GAGVSQTPSNKVTEKGKYVELRCDPISGHTALYWYRQSLGQGPEFLIYFQGTGAADDSGLPNDRFFAVRPEGSVSTLKIQRTERGDSAVYLCASSPFVAGPSQETQYFGPGTRLLVL.

The chain's CDR3 is CASSQGSGTESRKYF. The DNA for the CDR3 is TGTGCCAGCAGCCAAGGCTCCGGGACCGAATCCAGAAAGTACTTC. V is TRBV4-2 and J is TRBJ2-5, with D perhaps assigned TRBD1 or TRBD2 (5 bases each). V was clipped by 1 base and J by 12 bases, with 21 bases between them. Germline V gene lookup returns CDR1 LGHNA and CDR2 YNFKEQ. The CDR3 has 15 residues.

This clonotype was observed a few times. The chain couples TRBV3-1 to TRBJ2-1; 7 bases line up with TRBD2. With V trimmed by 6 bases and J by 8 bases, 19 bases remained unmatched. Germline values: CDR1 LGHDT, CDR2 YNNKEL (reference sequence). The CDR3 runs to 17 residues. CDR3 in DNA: TGTGCCAGCAGTCCGAGACCGACTAGCCTGAGGATTGATGAGCAGTTCTTC. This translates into CASSPRPTSLRIDEQFF.

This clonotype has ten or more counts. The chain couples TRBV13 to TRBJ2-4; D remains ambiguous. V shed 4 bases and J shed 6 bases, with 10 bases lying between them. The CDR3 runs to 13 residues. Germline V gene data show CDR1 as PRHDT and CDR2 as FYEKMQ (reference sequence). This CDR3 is CASSSVGLNIQYF. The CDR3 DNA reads TGTGCCAGCAGCTCGGTGGGGTTAAACATTCAGTACTTC.

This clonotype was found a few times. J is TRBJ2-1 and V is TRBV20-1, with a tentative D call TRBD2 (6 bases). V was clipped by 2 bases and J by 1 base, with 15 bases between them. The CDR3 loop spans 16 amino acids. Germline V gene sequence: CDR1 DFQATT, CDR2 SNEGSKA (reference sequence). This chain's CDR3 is CSARNPSEGSYNEQFF. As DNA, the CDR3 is TGCAGTGCTAGAAATCCTAGCGAGGGTTCCTACAATGAGCAGTTCTTC.

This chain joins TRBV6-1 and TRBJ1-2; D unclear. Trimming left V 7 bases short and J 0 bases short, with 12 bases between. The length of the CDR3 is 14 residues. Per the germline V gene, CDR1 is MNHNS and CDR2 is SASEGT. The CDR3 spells CASNDPRTNYGYTF. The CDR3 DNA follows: TGTGCCAGCAACGACCCCAGGACTAACTATGGCTACACCTTC.

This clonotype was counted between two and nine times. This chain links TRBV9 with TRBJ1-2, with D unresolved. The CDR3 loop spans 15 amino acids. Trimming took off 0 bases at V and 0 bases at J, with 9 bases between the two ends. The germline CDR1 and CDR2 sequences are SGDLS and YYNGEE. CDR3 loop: CASSVDGGSNYGYTF. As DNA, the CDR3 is TGTGCCAGCAGCGTAGACGGAGGATCTAACTATGGCTACACCTTC.

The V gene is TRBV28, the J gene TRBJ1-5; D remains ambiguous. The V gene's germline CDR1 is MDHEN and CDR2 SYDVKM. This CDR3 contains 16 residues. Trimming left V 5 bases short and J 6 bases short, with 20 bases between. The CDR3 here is CASSPSGPTDGQPQHF. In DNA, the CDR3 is TGTGCCAGCAGTCCCTCGGGTCCCACTGACGGTCAGCCCCAGCATTTT. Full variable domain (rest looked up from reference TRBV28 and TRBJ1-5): DVKVTQSSRYLVKRTGEKVFLECVQDMDHENMFWYRQDPGLGLRLIYFSYDVKMKEKGDIPEGYSVSREKKERFSLILESASTNQTSMYLCASSPSGPTDGQPQHFGDGTRLSIL.

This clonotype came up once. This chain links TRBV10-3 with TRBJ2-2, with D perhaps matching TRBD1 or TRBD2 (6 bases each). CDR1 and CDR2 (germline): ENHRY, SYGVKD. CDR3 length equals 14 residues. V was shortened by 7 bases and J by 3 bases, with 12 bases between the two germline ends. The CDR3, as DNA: TGTGCCATCAAACTGGAGGGGGACACCGGGGAGCTGTTTTTT. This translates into CAIKLEGDTGELFF.

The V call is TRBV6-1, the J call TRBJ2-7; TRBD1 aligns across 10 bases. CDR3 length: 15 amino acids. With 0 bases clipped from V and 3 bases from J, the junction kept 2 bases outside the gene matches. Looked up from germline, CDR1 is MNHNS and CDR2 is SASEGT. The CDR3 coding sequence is TGTGCCAGCAGTGAAGCTTGGACAGGGGGCTACGAGCAGTACTTC. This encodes CASSEAWTGGYEQYF.

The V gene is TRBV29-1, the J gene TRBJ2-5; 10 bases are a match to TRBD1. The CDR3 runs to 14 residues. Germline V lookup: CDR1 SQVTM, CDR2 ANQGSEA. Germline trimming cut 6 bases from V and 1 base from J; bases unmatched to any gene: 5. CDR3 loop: CSVSRDRGQETQYF. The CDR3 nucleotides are TGCAGCGTAAGCCGGGACAGGGGCCAAGAGACCCAGTACTTC.

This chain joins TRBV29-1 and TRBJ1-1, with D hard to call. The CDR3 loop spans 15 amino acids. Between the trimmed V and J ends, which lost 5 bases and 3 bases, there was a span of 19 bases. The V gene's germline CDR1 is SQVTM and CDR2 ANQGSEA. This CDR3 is CSVFNYAPGDTEAFF. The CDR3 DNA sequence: TGCAGCGTTTTTAACTACGCCCCGGGTGACACTGAAGCTTTCTTT.

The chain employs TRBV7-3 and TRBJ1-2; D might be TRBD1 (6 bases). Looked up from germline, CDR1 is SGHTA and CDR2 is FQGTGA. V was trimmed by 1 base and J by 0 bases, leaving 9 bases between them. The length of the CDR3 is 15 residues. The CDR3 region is CASSLNPGANYGYTF. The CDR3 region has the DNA TGTGCCAGCAGCTTAAATCCAGGGGCTAACTATGGCTACACCTTC.

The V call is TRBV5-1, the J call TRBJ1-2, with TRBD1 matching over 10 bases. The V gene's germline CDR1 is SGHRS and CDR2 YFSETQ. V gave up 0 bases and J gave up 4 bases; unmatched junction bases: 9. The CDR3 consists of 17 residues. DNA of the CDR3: TGCGCCAGCAGCTTGGTGGGGACGGGACAGGGGACCTATGGCTACACCTTC. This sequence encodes CASSLVGTGQGTYGYTF.

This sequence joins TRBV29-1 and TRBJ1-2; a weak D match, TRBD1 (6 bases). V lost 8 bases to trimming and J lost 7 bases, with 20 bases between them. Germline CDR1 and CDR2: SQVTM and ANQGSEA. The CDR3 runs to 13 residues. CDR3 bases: TGCAGCTTCCTAGCTAGGGGGGAATCTGGCTACACCTTC. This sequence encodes CSFLARGESGYTF.

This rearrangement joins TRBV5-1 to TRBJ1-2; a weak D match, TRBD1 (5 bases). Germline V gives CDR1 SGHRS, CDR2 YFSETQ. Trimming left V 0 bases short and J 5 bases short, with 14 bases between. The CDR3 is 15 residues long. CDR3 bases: TGCGCCAGCAGCTTGGAGTTTGGGGCGGGTTATGGCTACACCTTC. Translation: CASSLEFGAGYGYTF.